The 26 T cell receptor beta chains given below trace back to one sample, sequenced in a study of blood T cells in healthy people across ages. Alongside a J-beta primer mix, a sample-barcoded 5' primer served in a second PCR lasting roughly 7 to 12 cycles. A single record per CDR3 protein comes from TCRdb applying MiXCR to the 5' RACE reads. The sample carries almost 550,000 distinct CDR3 sequences, less than 25% recorded once. The same sample was also used in a study of T cells of mothers and their children.

Source material: blood. Source of these receptors: a boy aged 5 to 17 in good health.

Only a few counts were recorded for this clonotype. The chain couples TRBV7-8 to TRBJ2-3; no clear D gene. The germline V gene encodes CDR1 SGHVS and CDR2 FQNEAQ. The CDR3 has 15 amino acids. V was trimmed by 5 bases and J by 4 bases, leaving 16 bases between them. The DNA for the CDR3 is TGTGCCAGCAGCGCCCTTGGCCGTGGGGCAGATACGCAGTATTTT. Residues: CASSALGRGADTQYF.

The genes are TRBV27 and TRBJ1-6; tentatively, D is TRBD1 (6 bases). Trimming took off 4 bases at V and 8 bases at J, with 15 bases between the two ends. CDR1 is MNHEY, CDR2 SMNVEV, per germline (reference sequence). This CDR3 spans 15 amino acids. Written as DNA, the CDR3 is TGTGCCAGCAGTTCCTGGACAGCCCAAGATTCACCCCTCCACTTT. It yields the protein CASSSWTAQDSPLHF.

This clonotype was counted at least ten times. The chain joins TRBV5-1 to TRBJ2-5; TRBD1 is a possible D gene (6 bases). CDR1 and CDR2 from the germline V gene are SGHRS and YFSETQ. The CDR3 runs to 14 residues. The germline V and J ends were trimmed by 1 base and 5 bases, with 12 bases remaining between them. CDR3 loop: CASSLTSTGETQYF. The DNA for the CDR3 is TGCGCCAGCAGCTTGACAAGCACAGGGGAGACCCAGTACTTC. Full variable domain (outside the CDR3, taken from reference TRBV5-1 and TRBJ2-5): KAGVTQTPRYLIKTRGQQVTLSCSPISGHRSVSWYQQTPGQGLQFLFEYFSETQRNKGNFPGRFSGRQFSNSRSEMNVSTLELGDSALYLCASSLTSTGETQYFGPGTRLLVL.

V usage is TRBV20-1 and J usage is TRBJ1-2, with D possibly matching TRBD1 (6 bases). The CDR3 is 15 amino acids. The germline V gene encodes CDR1 DFQATT and CDR2 SNEGSKA (reference sequence). Deletions cut 2 bases from V and 3 bases from J, with 16 bases between. CDR3 region: CSARSGLGADYGYTF. Written as DNA, the CDR3 is TGCAGTGCTAGATCCGGATTGGGGGCGGACTATGGCTACACCTTC.

The J gene is TRBJ2-4, the V gene TRBV4-2, with D tentatively TRBD1 (6 bases). Trimming stripped 3 bases from V and 4 bases from J, with 22 bases between. Germline V gives CDR1 LGHNA, CDR2 YNFKEQ. The CDR3 loop spans 18 amino acids. The CDR3 protein is CASSHRIGSLGAKNIQYF. The CDR3 bases are TGTGCCAGCAGCCACCGCATAGGGAGCCTGGGGGCAAAAAACATTCAGTACTTC.

This chain links TRBV28 with TRBJ2-5; possible D gene TRBD1, 6 bases. The assigned J gene may be wrong: the sequence end matches TRBJ2-7 better. In germline, CDR1 is MDHEN, CDR2 SYDVKM. CDR3 size: 18 residues. The DNA of the CDR3 is TGTGCCAGCAGTATCCCGCAGGGGTACAGGCCCCTCTCCTACGAGCAGTACTTC. Amino acids: CASSIPQGYRPLSYEQYF.

Only a few counts were recorded for this clonotype. The V and J genes are TRBV3-1 and TRBJ2-5, with 7 positions matching TRBD2. Gene TRBJ2-1 matches the end of the DNA better, so the J call may be wrong. Germline V gene data show CDR1 as LGHDT and CDR2 as YNNKEL (reference sequence). The CDR3 totals 14 residues. This chain's CDR3 is CASRSSGGYNEQFF. Here the CDR3 DNA reads TGTGCCAGCAGGTCTAGCGGAGGTTACAATGAGCAGTTCTTC.

The chain couples TRBV28 to TRBJ2-2; no clear D gene. V shed 1 base and J shed 0 bases, with 9 bases lying between them. Germline CDR1 reads MDHEN; CDR2 reads SYDVKM. The CDR3 contains 16 residues. The CDR3 nucleotides read TGTGCCAGCAGTTTATCCCCTTCTTCGAACACCGGGGAGCTGTTTTTT. Encoded protein: CASSLSPSSNTGELFF.

Turning to this clonotype: One end of the junction varies from germline; a read error may be responsible. The chain carries TRBV20-1 and TRBJ2-7, with 7 bases identical to TRBD1. Germline CDR1 reads DFQATT; CDR2 reads SNEGSKA (reference sequence). The CDR3 runs 12 residues. The chain's CDR3 is CSASDRVNELYF. The CDR3 DNA reads as TGCAGTGCTAGCGACAGGGTCAACGAGCTGTACTTC.

Points on this clonotype: This CDR3 fails to terminate in the conserved phenylalanine or tryptophan, so it likely reflects a read error. V and J are TRBV19 and TRBJ1-1, with 10 bases fitting TRBD1. CDR3 length: 16 amino acids. Germline CDR1 LNHDA, CDR2 SQIVND (reference sequence). V dropped 3 bases and J dropped 5; count of bases not matched to a gene: 9. The DNA of the CDR3 is TGTGCCAGTAGTATGAGACAGGGGGCCGGTCGAACTGAAGCTTTCCTT. It yields the protein CASSMRQGAGRTEAFL.

The chain combines TRBV7-9 with TRBJ1-1; D remains unclear. The CDR3 spans 14 residues. Per germline, CDR1 SEHNR and CDR2 FQNEAQ (reference sequence). V was clipped by 5 bases and J by 1 base, with 11 bases between them. CDR3 DNA: TGTGCCAGCAGCCTTGATGTCCGGAACACTGAAGCTTTCTTT. Translation: CASSLDVRNTEAFF.

This chain connects TRBV7-2 to TRBJ1-6; D is unresolved. V gave up 5 bases and J gave up 11 bases, with 16 bases separating them. CDR1 and CDR2 (germline): SGHTA, FQGNSA. CDR3 length equals 14 residues. CDR3 sequence reads: CASSLGPDLPPLHF. In nucleotides, the CDR3 is TGTGCCAGCAGCCTCGGACCCGACCTCCCACCCCTCCACTTT.

CDR3 nucleotides: TGTGCCAGCAGTTTATCCGGGGGGTATCACTATGGCTACACCTTC. The encoded protein is CASSLSGGYHYGYTF. The chain joins TRBV27 to TRBJ1-2; weak D call: TRBD1 (5 bases). Germline V gene sequence: CDR1 MNHEY, CDR2 SMNVEV (reference sequence). The CDR3 runs 15 residues. The V end lost 0 bases, the J end lost 3 bases, and 11 bases lay between the germline ends.

The V and J genes are TRBV12-3 or TRBV12-4 and TRBJ2-1, with 7 bases fitting TRBD1. V dropped 5 bases and J dropped 2; count of bases not matched to a gene: 6. The CDR3 spans 15 residues. CDR3 amino acids: CASSLPGTAYNEQFF. CDR3 nucleotides: TGTGCCAGCAGTCTCCCCGGGACAGCCTACAATGAGCAGTTCTTC.

This chain connects TRBV9 to TRBJ2-3; D call uncertain. Trimming stripped 4 bases from V and 3 bases from J, with 15 bases between. Germline V gene lookup returns CDR1 SGDLS and CDR2 YYNGEE. The CDR3 spans 15 residues. CDR3 nucleotide sequence: TGTGCCAGCAGCCGGAGAGGTAGGATTACAGATACGCAGTATTTT. Translating gives CASSRRGRITDTQYF.

The chain carries TRBV6-1 and TRBJ1-2, with no clear D. Between the trimmed V and J ends, which lost 7 bases and 8 bases, there was a span of 11 bases. The CDR3 covers 11 residues. Per germline, CDR1 MNHNS and CDR2 SASEGT. The CDR3 region has the DNA TGTGCCAGCAACCCCGGGCTCGGCTACACCTTC. Translation gives CASNPGLGYTF.

In its sample, this clonotype was seen a few times. CDR3 sequence (DNA): TGTGCCAGCAGTTACACCTTCTTTGAGTCCGAGCAGTACTTC. Its protein product is CASSYTFFESEQYF. V is TRBV6-6 and J is TRBJ2-7; no firm D call. The CDR3 spans 14 residues. The germline V gene encodes CDR1 MNHNY and CDR2 SVGAGI (reference sequence). V was cut by 2 bases and J by 6 bases, with 14 bases left in between.

The rearrangement links TRBV20-1 to TRBJ1-1, with 7 positions matching TRBD1. CDR1 DFQATT and CDR2 SNEGSKA come from the germline V gene (reference sequence). The CDR3 loop spans 14 amino acids. With V trimmed by 5 bases and J by 0 bases, 6 bases remained unmatched. The CDR3 DNA follows: TGCAGTGCTCCTTGGACAGGTCTGAACACTGAAGCTTTCTTT. This sequence encodes CSAPWTGLNTEAFF.

This clonotype was seen more than once but under ten times. The chain recombines TRBV14 with TRBJ1-2; weak D call: TRBD1 (5 bases). Per germline, CDR1 SGHDN and CDR2 FVKESK. The CDR3 sequence is 15 residues long. The V gene lost 0 bases and the J gene lost 4 bases, with 12 bases spanning the gap. For the CDR3, the DNA is TGTGCCAGCAGCCAAGATTTGACAGCCCCCTATGGCTACACCTTC. Translated, it gives CASSQDLTAPYGYTF.

V usage is TRBV7-9 and J usage is TRBJ2-7; D possibly matches TRBD1 or TRBD2 (7 bases each). CDR1 and CDR2 (germline): SEHNR, FQNEAQ (reference sequence). The CDR3 consists of 13 residues. Trimming removed 7 bases at V and 3 bases at J, with 13 bases between. CDR3 nucleotide sequence: TGTGCCAGCAACCAGGGGGGGTTCTACGAGCAGTACTTC. Translation gives CASNQGGFYEQYF.

The V call is TRBV19, the J call TRBJ2-1; 8 bases are a match to TRBD1. Trimming took 5 bases from V and 5 from J; bases not matched to a gene: 8. There are 15 residues in the CDR3. Looked up from germline, CDR1 is LNHDA and CDR2 is SQIVND (reference sequence). The DNA of the CDR3 is TGTGCCAGTAGTGAGTGGACAGGGAGAGACAATGAGCAGTTCTTC. Translated, it gives CASSEWTGRDNEQFF.

The chain links TRBV30 to TRBJ1-4; D gene unclear. V gave up 6 bases and J gave up 8 bases, with 16 bases separating them. This CDR3 comprises 13 residues. The germline V gene encodes CDR1 GTSNPN and CDR2 SVGIG (reference sequence). The chain's CDR3 is CACHPGIGEKLFF. CDR3 in DNA: TGTGCCTGCCACCCCGGGATAGGGGAAAAACTGTTTTTT.

V and J are TRBV20-1 and TRBJ1-1; D call uncertain. Germline V gives CDR1 DFQATT, CDR2 SNEGSKA (reference sequence). The CDR3 totals 13 residues. The V and J ends lost 1 base and 2 bases respectively, with 8 bases between them. The CDR3 is CSARGAQNTEAFF. In DNA form, the CDR3 reads TGCAGTGCTAGAGGGGCGCAAAACACTGAAGCTTTCTTT.

The chain couples TRBV6-4 to TRBJ2-5, with 9 bases aligning to TRBD2. The CDR3 spans 14 residues. The V gene's germline CDR1 is MRHNA and CDR2 SNTAGT. The V and J ends lost 9 bases and 4 bases, in that order; junction bases with no gene match: 9. In DNA, the CDR3 is TGTGCCAGAGCCGGGACTAGCAGGAGAGAGACCCAGTACTTC. As protein: CARAGTSRRETQYF.

This rearrangement joins TRBV7-2 to TRBJ2-5; 7 nucleotides agree with TRBD2. The better agreement between TRBJ2-7 and the DNA end casts doubt on the J call. The CDR3 spans 18 residues. In germline, CDR1 is SGHTA, CDR2 FQGNSA. The CDR3, as DNA: TGTGCCAGCAGCTTAGTTCACTTCACCCTAGCGGATTCCTACGAGCAGTACTTC. Translated, it gives CASSLVHFTLADSYEQYF.

Worth noting for this clonotype: A much larger clone differs by one base, so this may be a read error. The chain joins TRBV28 to TRBJ2-1; unclear D gene. Germline values: CDR1 MDHEN, CDR2 SYDVKM. There are 15 residues in the CDR3. Trimming pared 5 bases from V and 0 bases from J, leaving 11 bases between. The CDR3 region is CASSHSSRSYNEQFF. CDR3 DNA sequence: TGTGCCAGCAGTCATAGCAGTCGCTCCTACAATGAGCAGTTCTTC.